This entry describes one TCR beta chain. This clonotype was picked up many times. There is no known antigen for this receptor. Base qualities are not recorded, but no much larger clone differs from it by a single base. Graves' hyperthyroidism was defined as stable when no progression to ophthalmopathy occurred over 18 months of follow-up. Hyperthyroidism patients were newly diagnosed, had a disease duration of under 2 months, and were aged 18 to 65 years. The study excluded patients with uncontrolled infections, other autoimmune diseases, pregnancy or lactation. Diagnoses relied on clinical symptoms, serum thyroxine and TRAb, thyroid ultrasound and orbital computed tomography. Ficoll-Paque density gradient centrifugation was used to isolate PBMCs from under 11 ml of fresh peripheral blood. Trizol reagent was used to extract total RNA, and RNA quality was then checked on an Agilent 2100 Bioanalyzer.

This entry is derived from a study of T cells in Graves' hyperthyroidism and ophthalmopathy (dated by TCRdb to the late 2010s). About the study as a whole: Peripheral blood samples were taken at the time of initial diagnosis, prior to any treatment. The approximately 100 discovery patients were divided at random into training and test sets in a 7:3 ratio. Prospective prediction of ophthalmopathy was tested in an independent validation cohort of some 19 hyperthyroidism patients and 17 patients who later progressed to ophthalmopathy. In several Graves' hyperthyroidism patients, the study also compared T-cell repertoires from thyroid tissue with T-cell repertoires from blood. Following sampling, methimazole starting at 30 mg daily was given to hyperthyroidism patients, and high-dose intravenous methylprednisolone was given to ophthalmopathy patients. TCR V-J signatures able to tell the groups apart were searched for in a discovery cohort of 90 to 100 patients, of whom 43 had Graves' ophthalmopathy and 57 had stable Graves' hyperthyroidism. The paper reports TCR Vbeta CDR3 sequencing of about 140 peripheral blood samples: around 45 ophthalmopathy, some 80 hyperthyroidism and 17 progressor patients. What the study reported, not specific to this receptor: Blood samples also contained most of the expanded thyroid clonotypes (frequency above 0.001), which suggests that blood repertoires may reflect thyroid immune responses. No statistical method was used to set the sample size in advance, and investigators knew the group allocation. During validation, the model predicted progression to ophthalmopathy a median of approximately 6 months ahead of onset, with around 70% sensitivity and 72% to 80% specificity. In cross-validation, a model built on a 13 V-J signature told ophthalmopathy apart from stable hyperthyroidism with 87.88% sensitivity and roughly 83% specificity, and in testing the same model reached 80%/75%.

CDR1 is given as MNHEY and CDR2 as SVGEGT, both from the germline V gene. V is cut by 6 bases and J by 3 bases, and the space between the germline ends is 12 bases. From the cysteine up to the phenylalanine, the CDR3 has a length of 13 residues. Just the 39-base CDR3 DNA is kept, in frame starting at base 1. Amplification of TCR beta CDR3 regions was carried out from RNA transcripts. The first round of RT-PCR for the TCR CDR3 was performed with the HTBI primer set and the Qiagen OneStep RT-PCR kit. A second multiplex PCR round built the libraries, followed by size selection and purification. Paired-end sequencing of the libraries was performed with 100 bp reads on an Illumina HiSeq2000. For the original study's pipeline: SOAPnuke was used to process the raw data, throwing out any read that contained adapters or uncalled bases, had a mean Phred below 15, or lacked an exact constant-primer or identifier match. COPE v1.2.5 was used to merge the high-quality paired reads, and each unique nucleotide sequence was defined as a clonotype. MiTCR v1.1 was used to align clonotypes to the IMGT TRBV, TRBD and TRBJ reference segments. The analysis included only V-J combinations with a frequency above 0.0001, which together covered 99% to 99.2% of the repertoires. The TCS score was defined as the ratio of F50 (clonal expansion) to E x V (chaos), calculated using BLOSUM62-based TCRdist between CDR3 peptides within each V-J. Welch's t-statistics and random forest reduced fewer than 550 V-J features to fewer than 15, which were used in a naive Bayes classifier (R e1071). The raw public reads went through TCRdb reprocessing: fastp at Q25, MiXCR clone calling, in-frame beta chains kept. Each entry is one CDR3 protein sequence, shown with its most common DNA and genes. The V and J calls and clone size come from TCRdb's table, not from the authors' own analysis. The sample data list 600,000 to 750,000 distinct CDR3 sequences, and 15% to 20% of these were observed just once. The ten largest clones add up to roughly a sixth of the sample.

The V gene is TRBV6-2 or TRBV6-3 and the J gene is TRBJ2-7; the D gene is not confidently resolved. The material sequenced was blood. The TCR sequence derives from a man between 45 and 60 years old with Graves' hyperthyroidism. The DNA reads as follows: TGTGCCAGCAGCCGAGACGGAATCTACGAGCAGTACTTC. This encodes CASSRDGIYEQYF.